Below, 27 T cell receptor beta chains from the same sample are listed, as sequenced in a study of cytomegalovirus exposure and HLA in healthy donors. Vbeta (60) and Jbeta (13) primers were used in the PCR. The data were produced by immunoSEQ multiplex PCR, yet TCRdb's version contains in-frame clones alone and is incomplete. The repertoire includes approximately 170,000 clones, 60% to 80% of them detected once, and about 4.5% sits in the top ten. The sequencing sample was made of PBMCs. The source is a man aged 18-30 years in good health and CMV-seropositive.

This chain uses TRBV30 with TRBJ2-6, with 7 positions matching TRBD2. This CDR3 has 16 amino acids. Losses at the gene ends were 4 bases for V and 0 bases for J; bases not matched to a gene: 6. Germline V gives CDR1 GTSNPN, CDR2 SVGIG (reference sequence). CDR3 DNA sequence: TGTGCCTGGACTAGCGGAGGCTTCTCTGGGGCCAACGTCCTGACTTTC. Protein sequence: CAWTSGGFSGANVLTF.

CDR3 sequence (DNA): TGTGCCAGCAGCAGGACTAGAGAGACCCAGTACTTC. Translated, it gives CASSRTRETQYF. The chain recombines TRBV6-5 with TRBJ2-5, with 7 positions matching TRBD2. The CDR3 length is 12 residues. CDR1 is MNHEY, CDR2 SVGAGI, per germline. The J segment lost 4 bases and the V segment lost 6 bases, leaving 2 bases of the junction unmatched.

This rearrangement joins TRBV29-1 to TRBJ2-3, with 9 bases matching TRBD1. Unmatched junction bases numbered 3, after V lost 2 bases and J lost 6 bases. Looked up from germline, CDR1 is SQVTM and CDR2 is ANQGSEA. CDR3 size: 13 residues. The CDR3 DNA is TGCAGCGTTGAAACAGGGGGCGGTGATACGCAGTATTTT. Its translation: CSVETGGGDTQYF.

The chain joins TRBV28 to TRBJ1-2; perhaps TRBD1 as D (6 bases). Trimming stripped 4 bases from V and 4 bases from J, with 22 bases between. The CDR3 has 17 residues. Looked up from germline, CDR1 is MDHEN and CDR2 is SYDVKM. DNA for the CDR3: TGTGCCAGCAGTTCCCCCACAGGACAGAAGTGGGCCTATGGCTACACCTTC. Translating gives CASSSPTGQKWAYGYTF.

The sample holds a few counts of this clone. The genes are TRBV15 and TRBJ2-3; weak D call: TRBD2 (6 bases). V was cut by 0 bases and J by 0 bases, with 10 bases left in between. CDR3 length: 16 amino acids. Germline values: CDR1 LNHNV, CDR2 YYDKDF (reference sequence). This chain's CDR3 is CATSRDPSVSTDTQYF. In DNA form, the CDR3 reads TGTGCCACCAGCAGAGATCCTAGCGTAAGCACAGATACGCAGTATTTT.

V and J are TRBV15 and TRBJ1-2, with 8 positions matching TRBD1. J was trimmed by 5 bases and V by 1 base; bases with no gene match: 3. CDR3 length: 14 residues. The germline V gene encodes CDR1 LNHNV and CDR2 YYDKDF (reference sequence). CDR3 loop: CATSRGDRLYGYTF. CDR3 DNA sequence: TGTGCCACCAGCAGAGGGGACAGGCTATATGGCTACACCTTC.

This clone was seen only a few times. This rearrangement joins TRBV6-5 to TRBJ1-1; 8 bases are shared with TRBD1. CDR1 and CDR2 from the germline V gene are MNHEY and SVGAGI. V trimming: 10 bases; J trimming: 5 bases; junction bases outside the gene matches: 9. The length of the CDR3 is 13 residues. The CDR3 region is CATRTGRRTEAFF. CDR3 nucleotide sequence: TGTGCCACCCGGACAGGGAGGAGAACTGAAGCTTTCTTT.

This clone was observed once. The chain uses TRBV5-1 and TRBJ2-1, with D perhaps matching TRBD2 (5 bases). V was trimmed by 1 base and J by 0 bases, leaving 11 bases between them. Germline values: CDR1 SGHRS, CDR2 YFSETQ. The CDR3 is made up of 16 amino acids. CDR3 DNA: TGCGCCAGCAGCTTGCTCGGGGATAGCTCCTACAATGAGCAGTTCTTC. Its protein product is CASSLLGDSSYNEQFF.

This clone was seen once. The rearrangement joins TRBV28 to TRBJ2-1, with D possibly being TRBD1 (6 bases). This CDR3 has 17 residues. Germline V gene lookup returns CDR1 MDHEN and CDR2 SYDVKM. Trimming removed 8 bases at V and 0 bases at J, with 20 bases between. The CDR3 here is CASLEFPGQYSYNEQFF. The CDR3 DNA sequence: TGTGCCAGCCTCGAGTTCCCAGGACAGTACTCCTACAATGAGCAGTTCTTC.

The chain has TRBV6-5 and TRBJ1-5; the D is unclear. CDR1 is MNHEY and CDR2 is SVGAGI in the germline V gene. V gave up 6 bases and J gave up 0 bases, with 6 bases separating them. There are 13 residues in the CDR3. CDR3: CASRENSNQPQHF. DNA for the CDR3: TGTGCCAGCAGAGAGAATAGCAATCAGCCCCAGCATTTT.

This chain uses TRBV6-6 with TRBJ2-3; no clear D. Germline CDR1 is MNHNY and CDR2 is SVGAGI (reference sequence). This CDR3 contains 12 residues. V shed 4 bases and J shed 6 bases, with 8 bases lying between them. The CDR3 region is CASSWPADTQYF. In DNA form, the CDR3 reads TGTGCCAGCAGTTGGCCCGCTGATACGCAGTATTTT.

V and J are TRBV9 and TRBJ1-2, with 9 bases fitting TRBD1. This CDR3 is built from 14 residues. The V and J ends lost 5 bases and 6 bases, in that order; junction bases with no gene match: 8. Germline V gene sequence: CDR1 SGDLS, CDR2 YYNGEE. CDR3 nucleotide sequence: TGTGCCAGCAGACGTACAGGGGGCGCGGATGGCTACACCTTC. The encoded protein is CASRRTGGADGYTF.

The chain links TRBV5-1 to TRBJ1-1; D may be TRBD1 (5 bases). Germline assignment: CDR1 SGHRS and CDR2 YFSETQ. The V and J ends lost 0 bases and 5 bases respectively, with 11 bases between them. The CDR3 loop spans 14 amino acids. The CDR3 protein is CASSLVAGGTEAFF. DNA for the CDR3: TGCGCCAGCAGCTTGGTCGCGGGGGGGACTGAAGCTTTCTTT.

The chain links TRBV27 to TRBJ2-2; 10 nucleotides agree with TRBD2. The V gene's germline CDR1 is MNHEY and CDR2 SMNVEV (reference sequence). CDR3 length: 16 amino acids. V was pared by 2 bases and J by 6 bases, with 6 bases of the junction left unmatched. The CDR3 DNA follows: TGTGCCAGCAGTTTAGATTCTAGCGGGAGACCCGGGGAGCTGTTTTTT. It yields the protein CASSLDSSGRPGELFF.

The chain joins TRBV25-1 to TRBJ2-1, with a weak D call TRBD1 (7 bases). The germline V gene has CDR1 MGHDK and CDR2 SYGVNS. The CDR3 extends over 16 amino acids. Trimming took 4 bases from V and 5 from J, leaving 18 bases between them. CDR3: CASSAFRQGGNNEQFF. CDR3 sequence (DNA): TGTGCCAGCAGTGCGTTCAGACAGGGAGGTAACAATGAGCAGTTCTTC.

The J gene is TRBJ2-3, the V gene TRBV10-2; perhaps TRBD1 as D (6 bases). CDR3 length: 15 amino acids. Germline V gene lookup returns CDR1 WSHSY and CDR2 SAAADI. Trimming removed 3 bases from V and 4 bases from J, with 14 bases in between. For the CDR3, the DNA is TGCGCCAGCAGTGAACAGGGATTTGCGTCAGATACGCAGTATTTT. Translation gives CASSEQGFASDTQYF.

Points on this clone: This sample also contains other DNA sequences that code for the same CDR3. This sequence joins TRBV18 and TRBJ1-1; TRBD1 aligns across 9 bases. With V trimmed by 5 bases and J by 3 bases, 1 base remained unmatched. Germline assignment: CDR1 KGHSH and CDR2 LQKENI. This CDR3 contains 13 residues. DNA for the CDR3: TGTGCCAGCTCATGGACAGGGGACACTGAAGCTTTCTTT. Its protein is CASSWTGDTEAFF.

This chain joins TRBV5-6 and TRBJ1-2; TRBD1 is a possible D gene (5 bases). Germline-derived CDR1 and CDR2 are SGHDT and YYEEEE. The CDR3 totals 15 residues. Trimming left V 1 base short and J 3 bases short, with 13 bases between. DNA for the CDR3: TGTGCCAGCAGCTTGTATCCGGGGGAACACTATGGCTACACCTTC. Residues: CASSLYPGEHYGYTF.

This clone has just a few counts. V gene TRBV9 combines with J gene TRBJ1-2, with D tentatively TRBD1 (6 bases). The V gene lost 6 bases and the J gene lost 0 bases, with 21 bases spanning the gap. Germline CDR1 is SGDLS and CDR2 is YYNGEE. This CDR3 spans 17 amino acids. The CDR3 coding sequence is TGTGCCAGCACCTCACACGGGGGGCACCGGTCTAACTATGGCTACACCTTC. Translation: CASTSHGGHRSNYGYTF.

A single count supports this clone. As DNA, the CDR3 is TGTGCCAGCAGCCAAGGACTGGCGAACACTGAAGCTTTCTTT. Amino acids: CASSQGLANTEAFF. The V and J genes are TRBV11-2 and TRBJ1-1; D gene uncertain. Germline values: CDR1 SGHAT, CDR2 FQNNGV. CDR3 length: 14 residues. V lost 5 bases to trimming and J lost 1 base, with 11 bases between them.

J is TRBJ1-2 and V is TRBV5-1, with TRBD1 identical over 8 bases. Germline lookup yields CDR1 SGHRS and CDR2 YFSETQ. The CDR3 has 12 residues. J lost 6 bases, V lost 4 bases, and 2 bases had no gene match. The CDR3 region is CASSETGDGYTF. As DNA, the CDR3 is TGCGCCAGCAGCGAGACAGGGGATGGCTACACCTTC. Using reference TRBV5-1 and TRBJ1-2 for the parts outside the CDR3, the full variable domain is KAGVTQTPRYLIKTRGQQVTLSCSPISGHRSVSWYQQTPGQGLQFLFEYFSETQRNKGNFPGRFSGRQFSNSRSEMNVSTLELGDSALYLCASSETGDGYTFGSGTRLTVV.

CDR3 amino acids: CASSIGHQETQYF. CDR3 nucleotide sequence: TGTGCCAGTAGTATAGGGCACCAAGAGACCCAGTACTTC. This chain connects TRBV19 to TRBJ2-5; no clear D gene. Trimming left V 1 base short and J 0 bases short, with 3 bases between. CDR1 is LNHDA, CDR2 SQIVND, per germline (reference sequence). The CDR3 length is 13 residues.

The chain has TRBV4-1 and TRBJ2-2; 7 bases align to TRBD1. The V gene end was trimmed by 1 base and the J gene end by 0 bases; junction bases not matched to a gene: 2. The germline V gene encodes CDR1 MGHRA and CDR2 YSYEKL. CDR3 length equals 16 residues. This CDR3 reads CASSQAGTANTGELFF. DNA for the CDR3: TGCGCCAGCAGCCAAGCCGGGACAGCGAACACCGGGGAGCTGTTTTTT.

This sequence joins TRBV19 and TRBJ2-3; perhaps TRBD2 as D (5 bases). Trimming removed 3 bases from V and 4 bases from J, with 14 bases in between. Germline V lookup: CDR1 LNHDA, CDR2 SQIVND (reference sequence). This CDR3 comprises 15 residues. CDR3: CASSIGPEGPDTQYF. The CDR3, as DNA: TGTGCCAGTAGTATTGGGCCCGAGGGCCCAGATACGCAGTATTTT.

This clone turned up a few times. The rearrangement links TRBV6-5 to TRBJ1-5; D is uncertain. The germline CDR1 and CDR2 sequences are MNHEY and SVGAGI. V shed 5 bases and J shed 2 bases, with 13 bases lying between them. This CDR3 has 15 residues. The CDR3 sequence is CASSRGREGNQPQHF. The CDR3 coding sequence is TGTGCCAGCAGTCGCGGACGGGAGGGCAATCAGCCCCAGCATTTT.

This clone occurred once. V and J are TRBV5-6 and TRBJ2-3; a weak D match, TRBD1 (5 bases). CDR3 length: 14 amino acids. Germline V CDR1 and CDR2: SGHDT, YYEEEE. V lost 4 bases and J lost 3, with 12 bases in between. Written as DNA, the CDR3 is TGTGCCAGCAGCCCAGGAAGGGGAACAGATACGCAGTATTTT. It translates to CASSPGRGTDTQYF.

The V gene is TRBV5-1, the J gene TRBJ1-5; the D gene is possibly TRBD1 (5 bases). CDR1 is SGHRS and CDR2 is YFSETQ in the germline V gene. There are 14 residues in the CDR3. Trimming removed 4 bases at V and 5 bases at J, with 13 bases between. CDR3 amino acids: CASSPWGGDQPQHF. The CDR3 DNA reads TGCGCCAGCAGCCCTTGGGGGGGGGATCAGCCCCAGCATTTT.